This T cell receptor (beta chain) was recorded in a study of T cell repertoires in cytomegalovirus infection. For the study at large: Selected CMV epitopes included recently identified HLA-C-restricted ones as well as well-studied HLA-B-restricted ones. Public TCR beta signatures provided an indication of both CMV infection and a matching HLA type.

General study points: Using cumulative public TCR beta family frequency, the authors identified those who carried CMV together with the relevant HLA. In two of eight donors, the top clonotype was HLA-C-restricted CMV-specific.

This clonotype was seen a few times. Antigen unknown. The CDR3 has 14 residues. Trimming pared 3 bases from V and 2 bases from J, leaving 11 bases between. Germline V lookup: CDR1 MDHEN, CDR2 SYDVKM. One entry per CDR3 protein, called by TCRdb with MiXCR from the reads. Among 450,000 to 550,000 distinct CDR3 sequences listed, approximately 40% were seen once. The V gene is TRBV28, the J gene TRBJ2-7; D gene unclear. Sequenced material: cultured PBMCs, taken from culture after CMV antigen stimulation. This clonotype was obtained from a human donor in good health (CMV status not recorded). Some clones in this sample may be carry-over from other donors' samples. CDR3 sequence: CASSLLGLTYEQYF. CDR3 DNA: TGTGCCAGCAGTTTGCTAGGGCTCACCTACGAGCAGTACTTC. Full variable domain (remainder filled in from reference TRBV28 and TRBJ2-7): DVKVTQSSRYLVKRTGEKVFLECVQDMDHENMFWYRQDPGLGLRLIYFSYDVKMKEKGDIPEGYSVSREKKERFSLILESASTNQTSMYLCASSLLGLTYEQYFGPGTRLTVT.